Listed below are T cell receptor beta chains from one sample, sequenced in a study of T-cell memory formation after mild COVID-19. In TCRdb, the 5' RACE reads were re-called with MiXCR into one record per CDR3 protein. There are nearly 110,000 distinct CDR3 sequences in the sample; 9.5% to 15% occur only once, and roughly 30% lies in the top ten. Sequenced material: PBMCs or a T cell subset sorted from them (not recorded which). All receptors come from an adult woman who had mild COVID-19 (a few samples of this study predate the infection). Cell type and time point are not known. CDR3s include the opening cysteine and the closing phenylalanine or tryptophan. The D gene is left open where the match is weak. A clone size is listed for some rows: how often the clone was seen (once, few, many), or a class if it is expanded.

cdr3_nt: TGTGCCAGTACTCCGGGACCATCCTACGAGCAGTACTTC; cdr3_aa: CASTPGPSYEQYF; d_call: -; v_call: TRBV19; j_call: TRBJ2-7; clone_size: few
cdr3_nt: TGCGCCAGCAGCCAAGACAGCGCGGTGGAGACCCAGTACTTC; cdr3_aa: CASSQDSAVETQYF; d_call: -; v_call: TRBV4-3; j_call: TRBJ2-5; clone_size: few
cdr3_nt: TGCAGTGCTGGGGGACTAGCGGAGCAGTTCTTC; cdr3_aa: CSAGGLAEQFF; d_call: TRBD2; v_call: TRBV20-1; j_call: TRBJ2-1; clone_size: few
cdr3_nt: TGTGCCAGCAGCTCGATTGCAGGGGGGGATGAGCAGTTCTTC; cdr3_aa: CASSSIAGGDEQFF; d_call: -; v_call: TRBV11-3; j_call: TRBJ2-1; clone_size: -
cdr3_nt: TGCAGTGCTAGAGAGCCTACTAGCGGTGAGCAGTTCTTC; cdr3_aa: CSAREPTSGEQFF; d_call: TRBD2; v_call: TRBV20-1; j_call: TRBJ2-1; clone_size: few
cdr3_nt: TGTGCCCGAATAAACTTCCGATGGGGGCACGAGCAGTACTTC; cdr3_aa: CARINFRWGHEQYF; d_call: -; v_call: TRBV30; j_call: TRBJ2-7; clone_size: few
cdr3_nt: TGCGCCAGCAGCCAAGAGGCACGGAGGGAAACAGGGGGCGCAACCAAAAACATTCAGTACTTC; cdr3_aa: CASSQEARRETGGATKNIQYF; d_call: TRBD1; v_call: TRBV4-3; j_call: TRBJ2-4; clone_size: -
cdr3_nt: TGTGCCAGCAGCTGCTGGCAGGGAGGTTTGGTGGAGCAGTACTTC; cdr3_aa: CASSCWQGGLVEQYF; d_call: -; v_call: TRBV7-9; j_call: TRBJ2-7; clone_size: many
cdr3_nt: TGTGCCAGCAGCCTGGGGGTCGTAAGCGACAGGGCGGGAAACATTCAGTACTTC; cdr3_aa: CASSLGVVSDRAGNIQYF; d_call: TRBD1; v_call: TRBV7-9; j_call: TRBJ2-4; clone_size: few
cdr3_nt: TGTGCCAGCAGCTGGAGGGAACAAGAGACCCAGTACTTC; cdr3_aa: CASSWREQETQYF; d_call: -; v_call: TRBV7-9; j_call: TRBJ2-5; clone_size: many
cdr3_nt: TGTGCCAGCAGCTTAGGGACGATTAATGGCTACACCTTC; cdr3_aa: CASSLGTINGYTF; d_call: -; v_call: TRBV7-9; j_call: TRBJ1-2; clone_size: few
cdr3_nt: TGTGCCAGCAGTGCGGACAGGGTCTGGGATAATGAGCAGTTCTTC; cdr3_aa: CASSADRVWDNEQFF; d_call: TRBD1; v_call: TRBV6-2/TRBV6-3; j_call: TRBJ2-1; clone_size: -
cdr3_nt: TGTGCCAGCAGCCGACTAGCGGGTGTCGATGAGCAGTTCTTC; cdr3_aa: CASSRLAGVDEQFF; d_call: TRBD2; v_call: TRBV3-1; j_call: TRBJ2-1; clone_size: few
cdr3_nt: TGTGCCAGCAGCTTAAGCCCTGATACGAACATTCAGTACTTC; cdr3_aa: CASSLSPDTNIQYF; d_call: -; v_call: TRBV7-9; j_call: TRBJ2-4; clone_size: -
cdr3_nt: TGTGCCAGCAGCCAAGAACATGGGGGCCTCTACGAGCAGTACTTC; cdr3_aa: CASSQEHGGLYEQYF; d_call: -; v_call: TRBV4-2; j_call: TRBJ2-7; clone_size: few
cdr3_nt: TGTGCCAGCAGTCCTGCCCCCGGCGGGGGGCCATTAAGCACAGATACGCAGTATTTT; cdr3_aa: CASSPAPGGGPLSTDTQYF; d_call: TRBD2; v_call: TRBV27; j_call: TRBJ2-3; clone_size: many
cdr3_nt: TGTGCCAGCAGTGAAGCTAGCGGGAGGACCTACGAGCAGTACTTC; cdr3_aa: CASSEASGRTYEQYF; d_call: TRBD2; v_call: TRBV2; j_call: TRBJ2-7; clone_size: few
cdr3_nt: TGTGCCACCAGTGAGGGGGGAGGATCCTCTGGAAACACCATATATTTT; cdr3_aa: CATSEGGGSSGNTIYF; d_call: -; v_call: TRBV24-1; j_call: TRBJ1-3; clone_size: few
cdr3_nt: TGTGCCAGCAGCTTACGCACGGGTAATGTCAATGAGCAGTTCTTC; cdr3_aa: CASSLRTGNVNEQFF; d_call: -; v_call: TRBV11-3; j_call: TRBJ2-1; clone_size: once
cdr3_nt: TGTGCCAGCGGGCCGGGGCCGATCTATGGCTACACCTTC; cdr3_aa: CASGPGPIYGYTF; d_call: -; v_call: TRBV25-1; j_call: TRBJ1-2; clone_size: -
cdr3_nt: TGTGCCAGCAGCTTGGACGGCTCCCAAGAGACCCAGTACTTC; cdr3_aa: CASSLDGSQETQYF; d_call: -; v_call: TRBV7-9; j_call: TRBJ2-5; clone_size: few
cdr3_nt: TGTGCCAGCATCAAAAACAGGGGGTTGAACACTGAAGCTTTCTTT; cdr3_aa: CASIKNRGLNTEAFF; d_call: TRBD1; v_call: TRBV11-1; j_call: TRBJ1-1; clone_size: -
cdr3_nt: TGTGCCAGCAGCGGCTTTGTGGGTAGCTCCTACAATGAGCAGTTCTTC; cdr3_aa: CASSGFVGSSYNEQFF; d_call: -; v_call: TRBV12-3/TRBV12-4; j_call: TRBJ2-1; clone_size: -
cdr3_nt: TGTGCCATCAACAATACTCCTGGGCTGCAGGGGCCTGAAGCTTTCTTT; cdr3_aa: CAINNTPGLQGPEAFF; d_call: -; v_call: TRBV10-3; j_call: TRBJ1-1; clone_size: -
cdr3_nt: TGCGCCAGCAGCCACCTCAAGCGGCAGGGACTGAACACTGAAGCTTTCTTT; cdr3_aa: CASSHLKRQGLNTEAFF; d_call: -; v_call: TRBV4-1; j_call: TRBJ1-1; clone_size: few
cdr3_nt: TGTGCCAGCAGCCAAACCCAACAGCCGGAGGGGATCCGGGTTAGAGATACGCAGTATTTT; cdr3_aa: CASSQTQQPEGIRVRDTQYF; d_call: -; v_call: TRBV3-1; j_call: TRBJ2-3; clone_size: -
cdr3_nt: TGTGCCACCAGCCCTTTAGGGGGGACGGACCCTCTCGCGCAGTACTTC; cdr3_aa: CATSPLGGTDPLAQYF; d_call: -; v_call: TRBV15; j_call: TRBJ2-7; clone_size: -
cdr3_nt: TGTGCCAGCAGCCCGCCCCACAGCTACGTGGCCTACGAGCAGTACTTC; cdr3_aa: CASSPPHSYVAYEQYF; d_call: -; v_call: TRBV7-9; j_call: TRBJ2-7; clone_size: many
cdr3_nt: TGTGCCAGCAGCTTTACCCTAGCGGGGCACACAGATACGCAGTATTTT; cdr3_aa: CASSFTLAGHTDTQYF; d_call: TRBD2; v_call: TRBV7-8; j_call: TRBJ2-3; clone_size: many
cdr3_nt: TGCGCCAGCAGCTTGGCCGATTATGGGGGCACTGAAGCTTTCTTT; cdr3_aa: CASSLADYGGTEAFF; d_call: -; v_call: TRBV5-1; j_call: TRBJ1-1; clone_size: -
cdr3_nt: TGTGCCAGCAGCCAGGGACAGGGCCGGAGTTGGGAAGGCTACACCTTC; cdr3_aa: CASSQGQGRSWEGYTF; d_call: TRBD1; v_call: TRBV5-6; j_call: TRBJ1-2; clone_size: -